Listed below are T cell receptor beta chains from one sample, sequenced in a study of blood T cell repertoires in COVID-19. This table comes from immunoSEQ multiplex PCR, and its TCRdb copy is limited to in-frame clones, with some not included. The table shows 65,000 to 80,000 clones, with around nine tenths occurring only once. Sequences were obtained from peripheral blood. The receptors were sampled from a man aged 45 to 65 with active COVID-19. CDR3s include the opening cysteine and the closing phenylalanine or tryptophan. D genes are given only for firm matches. Some rows mark clone size as missing; the rest say once, few, many or name a class of expanded clone.

>NA|TRBJ1-5|TRBV27|TRBD1|14
CASSAGTGSQPQHF
TGTGCCAGCAGTGCGGGGACAGGGAGTCAGCCCCAGCATTTT
>NA|TRBJ2-1|TRBV3-1/TRBV3-2|NA|15
CASSQQRLGKHEQFF
TGTGCCAGCAGCCAGCAGCGACTAGGGAAGCATGAGCAGTTCTTC
>NA|TRBJ2-1|TRBV7-5|NA|13
CVRSPVAEPPQFF
TGTGTCAGAAGCCCGGTGGCGGAACCCCCGCAGTTCTTC
>NA|TRBJ2-7|TRBV18|TRBD2|16
CASSPGTSGGSYEQYF
TGTGCCAGCTCCCCCGGGACTAGCGGGGGATCCTACGAGCAGTACTTC
>NA|TRBJ1-2|TRBV14|NA|13
CASSQRGNYGYTF
TGTGCCAGCAGCCAGCGGGGTAACTATGGCTACACCTTC
>NA|TRBJ2-3|TRBV13|NA|16
CASSPTFGSGYGTQYF
TGTGCCAGCAGCCCCACCTTTGGTAGCGGATACGGTACGCAGTATTTT
>NA|TRBJ1-4|TRBV2|NA|12
CATTDAGEKLFF
TGTGCCACCACTGACGCGGGTGAAAAACTGTTTTTT
>NA|TRBJ2-7|TRBV27|NA|15
CASSFLTDSTYEQYF
TGTGCCAGCAGTTTCCTCACCGACAGTACCTACGAGCAGTACTTC
>once|TRBJ1-2|TRBV3-1/TRBV3-2|NA|14
CASSQVSGSGGYTF
TGTGCCAGCAGCCAAGTGTCGGGAAGTGGCGGCTACACCTTC
>NA|TRBJ2-1|TRBV11-3|TRBD2|15
CASSLEGGFGNEQFF
TGTGCCAGCAGCTTAGAGGGGGGGTTTGGGAATGAGCAGTTCTTC
>NA|TRBJ2-5|TRBV12-5|NA|15
CASGLGPQYQETQYF
TGTGCTAGTGGTTTGGGCCCTCAGTACCAAGAGACCCAGTACTTC
>NA|TRBJ1-2|TRBV5-1|TRBD1|17
CASSRIAGGEHNYGYTF
TGCGCCAGCAGCCGCATCGCAGGGGGTGAACATAACTATGGCTACACCTTC
>NA|TRBJ1-1|TRBV5-8|TRBD1|16
CASSLTFGQGGTEAFF
TGTGCCAGCAGCTTGACCTTCGGACAGGGGGGGACTGAAGCTTTCTTT
>NA|TRBJ1-4|TRBV6-1|TRBD1|15
CASSEWTGTNEKLFF
TGTGCCAGCAGTGAATGGACAGGGACTAATGAAAAACTGTTTTTT
>NA|TRBJ2-2|TRBV5-1|NA|14
CASSLSSNTGELFF
TGCGCCAGCAGCTTGTCTAGCAACACCGGGGAGCTGTTTTTT
>NA|TRBJ2-7|TRBV6-6|NA|16
CASSATRQPSTYEQYF
TGTGCCAGCAGTGCAACCCGACAGCCCTCAACCTACGAGCAGTACTTC
>NA|TRBJ1-4|TRBV19|NA|12
CAAKDQAGKLFF
TGTGCCGCCAAAGATCAAGCCGGAAAACTGTTTTTT
>NA|TRBJ2-7|TRBV21-1|NA|18
CASSRKGLAGGPLFEQYF
TGTGCCAGCAGCAGGAAGGGGCTAGCGGGAGGGCCATTGTTCGAGCAGTACTTC
>NA|TRBJ2-7|TRBV27|NA|16
CASSQRPGQGPYEQYF
TGTGCCAGCAGTCAACGACCAGGGCAGGGCCCCTACGAGCAGTACTTC
>NA|TRBJ2-7|TRBV7-2|TRBD1|16
CASSYPGQGSSYEQYF
TGTGCCAGCAGCTACCCGGGACAGGGTAGCTCCTACGAGCAGTACTTC
>NA|TRBJ2-1|TRBV6-1|TRBD2|14
CASSEFEGRGEQFF
TGTGCCAGCAGTGAATTCGAGGGGAGGGGTGAGCAGTTCTTC
>NA|TRBJ2-7|TRBV19|NA|15
CASQKADRSEYEQYF
TGTGCCAGTCAAAAAGCTGACAGGTCGGAATACGAGCAGTACTTC
>NA|TRBJ1-1|TRBV12-3/TRBV12-4|NA|13
CASGRASNTEAFF
TGTGCCAGCGGGAGGGCTTCGAACACTGAAGCTTTCTTT
>NA|TRBJ1-2|TRBV4-1|NA|15
CASSSNHLLGGGYTF
TGCGCCAGCAGCTCGAACCATTTACTGGGGGGTGGCTACACCTTC
>few|TRBJ1-6|TRBV6-5|TRBD1|12
CAAGTGGSPLHF
TGTGCCGCCGGGACAGGGGGTTCACCCCTCCACTTT
>NA|TRBJ1-4|TRBV7-2|NA|17
CASSFGGGLGSNEKLFF
TGTGCCAGCAGCTTCGGGGGAGGGCTGGGGTCTAATGAAAAACTGTTTTTT
>NA|TRBJ2-3|TRBV19|NA|16
CASSPPPRGSTDTQYF
TGTGCCAGTAGTCCCCCACCCAGAGGGAGCACAGATACGCAGTATTTT
>NA|TRBJ1-2|TRBV7-9|TRBD1|17
CASSSRDSGESLYGYTF
TGTGCCAGCAGCTCAAGGGACAGTGGGGAATCTCTGTATGGCTACACCTTC
>NA|TRBJ1-1|TRBV28|NA|14
CASSFPRGNTEAFF
TGTGCCAGCAGTTTTCCCCGGGGGAACACTGAAGCTTTCTTT
>NA|TRBJ2-2|TRBV7-2|TRBD1|15
CASSGWDRGTGELFF
TGTGCCAGCAGCGGTTGGGACAGAGGCACCGGGGAGCTGTTTTTT
>NA|TRBJ2-1|TRBV7-9|NA|15
CAGEVGSSSYNEQFF
TGTGCCGGGGAGGTCGGCTCCAGCTCCTACAATGAGCAGTTCTTC
>once|TRBJ2-7|TRBV28|TRBD1|13
CASRDRAVGEQYF
TGTGCCAGCAGGGACAGGGCGGTCGGCGAGCAGTACTTC
>medium-sized|TRBJ1-4|TRBV11-2|TRBD1|12
CASSWTGDKLFF
TGTGCCAGCAGCTGGACAGGGGACAAACTGTTTTTT
>NA|TRBJ1-1|TRBV19|NA|13
CASSIPYRAEAFF
TGTGCCAGTAGTATACCTTACAGGGCTGAAGCTTTCTTT
>once|TRBJ2-6|TRBV7-2|NA|17
CASSLGVASSGANVLTF
TGTGCCAGCAGCTTAGGGGTAGCGAGCTCTGGGGCCAACGTCCTGACTTTC
>NA|TRBJ2-5|TRBV4-1|TRBD2|15
CASSLIAGVGETQYF
TGCGCCAGCAGCCTAATAGCGGGAGTGGGGGAGACCCAGTACTTC
>NA|TRBJ1-1|TRBV28|NA|12
CASSLSGTEAFF
TGTGCCAGCAGTTTATCGGGGACTGAAGCTTTCTTT
>NA|TRBJ2-1|TRBV2|NA|12
CASSSQGDEQFF
TGTGCCAGCAGTTCACAGGGAGATGAGCAGTTCTTC
>NA|TRBJ1-6|TRBV6-5|NA|14
CASSQGGFVSPLHF
TGTGCCAGCAGCCAAGGAGGGTTTGTCTCACCCCTCCACTTT
>NA|TRBJ1-1|TRBV3-1/TRBV3-2|NA|18
CASSQVMMSSIVSTEAFF
TGTGCCAGCAGCCAAGTTATGATGAGCTCCATAGTATCGACTGAAGCTTTCTTT
>NA|TRBJ1-3|TRBV24-1|TRBD1|13
CATRQGAGNTIYF
TGTGCCACCAGACAGGGGGCGGGAAACACCATATATTTT
>once|TRBJ2-3|TRBV11-3|NA|15
CASSFSGGPTDTQYF
TGTGCCAGCAGTTTTAGCGGAGGCCCCACAGATACGCAGTATTTT
>NA|TRBJ1-1|TRBV13|TRBD1|14
CASRDRSKNTEAFF
TGTGCCAGCCGGGACAGATCCAAGAACACTGAAGCTTTCTTT
>NA|TRBJ2-7|TRBV11-2|TRBD1|15
CASRTGLRGSYEQYF
TGTGCCAGCAGGACGGGCCTCAGGGGGTCCTACGAGCAGTACTTC
>NA|TRBJ2-7|TRBV5-1|TRBD2|15
CASSSSGKSSYEQYF
TGCGCCAGCAGCTCTAGCGGAAAGAGTTCCTACGAGCAGTACTTC
>NA|TRBJ2-5|TRBV5-4|TRBD2|20
CASSGGQGLSAAGGEETQYF
TGTGCCAGCAGCGGCGGACAGGGCCTATCGGCAGCGGGGGGGGAAGAGACCCAGTACTTC
>NA|TRBJ1-6|TRBV21-1|NA|16
CASSKEIRGVDSPLHF
TGTGCCAGCAGCAAAGAAATTCGGGGGGTCGATTCACCCCTCCACTTT
>NA|TRBJ2-7|TRBV5-5|TRBD2|14
CASSLEAGAYEQYF
TGTGCCAGCAGCTTGGAAGCGGGAGCTTACGAGCAGTACTTC
>NA|TRBJ2-7|TRBV7-3|NA|14
CASSIGAGTYEQYF
TGTGCCAGCAGCATTGGCGCAGGGACCTACGAGCAGTACTTC
>NA|TRBJ2-5|TRBV6-4|NA|15
CASSDSGQGVETQYF
TGTGCCAGCAGTGACTCCGGGCAGGGCGTAGAGACCCAGTACTTC